This TCR beta chain was found in a study of T cell repertoires in cytomegalovirus infection. The overall study: It can be stated that public TCR beta signatures indicated CMV infection as well as a matching HLA type.

TCRdb re-derived calls from the reads in MiXCR, one entry per CDR3 protein. The data contain more than 400,000 distinct CDR3 sequences, about 26% of them singletons. Germline CDR1 SGHDT, CDR2 YYEEEE. V lost 3 bases to trimming and J lost 6 bases, with 12 bases between them. The CDR3 is 13 residues long. This clonotype showed up just a few times. The sequence was obtained from a human donor in good health (CMV status not recorded). Some clones in this sample may be carry-over from other donors' samples. The V and J genes are TRBV5-6 and TRBJ1-1; D is uncertain. Sequencing was performed on PBMCs. Here the CDR3 reads CASSWRGSAEAFF. CDR3 DNA: TGTGCCAGCAGCTGGAGAGGGAGCGCTGAAGCTTTCTTT.